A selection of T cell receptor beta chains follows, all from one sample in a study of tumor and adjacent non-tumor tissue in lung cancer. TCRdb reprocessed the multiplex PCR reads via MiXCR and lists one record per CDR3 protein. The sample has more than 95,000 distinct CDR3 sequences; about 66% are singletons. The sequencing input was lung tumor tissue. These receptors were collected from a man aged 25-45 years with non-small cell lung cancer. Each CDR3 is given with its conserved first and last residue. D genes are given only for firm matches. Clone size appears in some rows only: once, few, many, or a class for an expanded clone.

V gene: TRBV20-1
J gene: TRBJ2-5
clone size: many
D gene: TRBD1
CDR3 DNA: TGCAGTGCTAGAGCTCAGCTGGGACAGGGCCCCCAAGAGACCCAGTACTTC
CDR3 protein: CSARAQLGQGPQETQYF

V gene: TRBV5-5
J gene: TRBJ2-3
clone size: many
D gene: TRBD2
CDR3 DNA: TGTGCCAGCAGCTATTCCCCTAGCGGGACAGATACGCAGTATTTT
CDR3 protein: CASSYSPSGTDTQYF

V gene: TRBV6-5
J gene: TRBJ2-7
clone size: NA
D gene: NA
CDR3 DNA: TGTGCCTGCAGTTACTCTGGCAGGGGGGCCTACGAGCAGTACTTC
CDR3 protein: CACSYSGRGAYEQYF

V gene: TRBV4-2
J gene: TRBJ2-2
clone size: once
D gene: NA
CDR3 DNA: TGTGTCAGCAGCCAAGAGGAAAGCAGGGTAGACAGGAAGCTGTTTTTT
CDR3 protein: CVSSQEESRVDRKLFF

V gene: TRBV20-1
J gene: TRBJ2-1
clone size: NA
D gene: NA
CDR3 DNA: TGCAGTGCTCGTACTAACGGGGCTTACAATGAACAGTTCTTC
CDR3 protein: CSARTNGAYNEQFF

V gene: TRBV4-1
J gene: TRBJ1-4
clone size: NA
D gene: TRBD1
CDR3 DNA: TGCGCCAGCAGTCAAGAGGGACAGAGGGGAATTCGTCTGTTTTTT
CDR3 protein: CASSQEGQRGIRLFF

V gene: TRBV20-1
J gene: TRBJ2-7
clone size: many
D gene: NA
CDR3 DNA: TGCAGTGCCACACCCCCTACTAGAGCGGGCTACGAGCAGTACTTC
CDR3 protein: CSATPPTRAGYEQYF

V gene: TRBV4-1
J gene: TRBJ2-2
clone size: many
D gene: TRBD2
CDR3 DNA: TGCGCCAGCAGCCAGCAACCCCTCGGACTAGCGGAGGGGCCCACCGGGGAGCTGTTTTTT
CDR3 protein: CASSQQPLGLAEGPTGELFF

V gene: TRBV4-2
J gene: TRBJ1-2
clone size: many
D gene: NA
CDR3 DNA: TGTGCCAGCAGCCAAGATAGGACGAGGGATAACTATGGCTACACCTTC
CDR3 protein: CASSQDRTRDNYGYTF

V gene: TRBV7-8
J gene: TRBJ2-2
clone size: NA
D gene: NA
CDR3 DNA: TGTGCCAGCAGCTTAGATGGGGCCGGCGGGGAGCTGTTTTTT
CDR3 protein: CASSLDGAGGELFF

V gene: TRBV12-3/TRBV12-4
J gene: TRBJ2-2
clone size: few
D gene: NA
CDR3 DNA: TGTGCCAGCAGTCCTTCCGGGACACTCGCGAACACCGGGGAGCTGTTTTTT
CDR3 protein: CASSPSGTLANTGELFF

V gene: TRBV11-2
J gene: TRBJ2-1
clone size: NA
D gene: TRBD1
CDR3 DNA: TGTGCCAGCAGCATGGACAGGATCAATGAGCAATTCTTC
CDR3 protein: CASSMDRINEQFF

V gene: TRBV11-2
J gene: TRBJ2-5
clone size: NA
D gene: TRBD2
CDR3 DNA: TGTGCCAGGAGCTTAGGACTAGCGGGATACGGGGAGATCCAGTACTTC
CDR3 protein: CARSLGLAGYGEIQYF

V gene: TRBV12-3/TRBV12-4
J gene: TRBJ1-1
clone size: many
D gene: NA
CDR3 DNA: TGTGCCAGCAGTTTAGTCTGGGACACTGAAGCTTTCTTT
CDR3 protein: CASSLVWDTEAFF

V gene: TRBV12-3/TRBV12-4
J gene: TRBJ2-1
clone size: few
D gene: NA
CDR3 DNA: TGTGCCAGCAGTTTGCCGGGTCTTCACAATGAGCAGTTCTTC
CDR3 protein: CASSLPGLHNEQFF

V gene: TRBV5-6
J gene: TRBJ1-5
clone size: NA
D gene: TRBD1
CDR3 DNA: TGTGCCAGCAGCTTGAGGACAGGGGGCAATCAGCCCCAGCAATTT
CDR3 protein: CASSLRTGGNQPQQF

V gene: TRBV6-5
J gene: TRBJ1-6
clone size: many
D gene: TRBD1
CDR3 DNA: TGTGCCAGCACCGATGGACTGACAGGGGGCTCACCCCTCCACTTT
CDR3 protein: CASTDGLTGGSPLHF

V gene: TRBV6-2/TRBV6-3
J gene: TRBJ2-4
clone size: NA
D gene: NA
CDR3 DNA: TGTGCCAGCAGCCCGTCCCGGGGCCTTAAAAACATTCAGTACTTC
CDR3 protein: CASSPSRGLKNIQYF

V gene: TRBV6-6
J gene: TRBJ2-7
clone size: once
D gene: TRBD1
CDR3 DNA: TGTGCCAGCAGTTACGGGACAGGGACATTGTACGAGCAGTACTTC
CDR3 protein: CASSYGTGTLYEQYF

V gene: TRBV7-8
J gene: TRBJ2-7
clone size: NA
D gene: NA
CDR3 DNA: TGTGCCAGCAGCTTAGGGACATGGCTCTACGAGCAGTACTTC
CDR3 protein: CASSLGTWLYEQYF

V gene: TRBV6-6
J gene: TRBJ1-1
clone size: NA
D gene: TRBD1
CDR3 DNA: TGTGCCAGCAGTTACGGCCGGGACAGGAGGGAAGCTTTCTTT
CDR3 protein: CASSYGRDRREAFF

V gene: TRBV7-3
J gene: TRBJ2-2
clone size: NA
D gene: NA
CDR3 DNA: TGTGCCAGCAGCTTAACACAAAACACCGGGGAGCTGTTTTTT
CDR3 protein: CASSLTQNTGELFF

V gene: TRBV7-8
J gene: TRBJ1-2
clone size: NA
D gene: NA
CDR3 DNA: TGTGCCAGCAGCTACGATACAGAATATGGCTACACCTTC
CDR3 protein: CASSYDTEYGYTF

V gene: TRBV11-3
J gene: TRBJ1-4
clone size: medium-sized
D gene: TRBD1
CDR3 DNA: TGTGCCAGCAGCTCATGGACAGGGAGTCCGCTTAATGAAAAACTGTTTTTT
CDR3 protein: CASSSWTGSPLNEKLFF

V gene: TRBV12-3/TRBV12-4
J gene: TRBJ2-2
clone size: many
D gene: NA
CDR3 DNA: TGTGCCAGCAGTAATACCGGCACCGGGGAGCTGTTTTTT
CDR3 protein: CASSNTGTGELFF

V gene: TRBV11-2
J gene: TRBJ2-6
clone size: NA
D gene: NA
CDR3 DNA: TGTGCCAGCAGCTTAGATGGGGCCAACGTCCTGATTTTC
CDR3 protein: CASSLDGANVLIF

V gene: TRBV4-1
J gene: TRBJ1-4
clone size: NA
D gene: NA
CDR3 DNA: TGTGCCAGCAGCCTCCGACAGACAATTAATGAAAAACTGTTTTTT
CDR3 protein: CASSLRQTINEKLFF

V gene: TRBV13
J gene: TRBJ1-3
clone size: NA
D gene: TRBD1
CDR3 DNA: TGTGTCGGCAGACCCGGGGGGACAGGCTCTGGAAACACCATATATTTT
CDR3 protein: CVGRPGGTGSGNTIYF

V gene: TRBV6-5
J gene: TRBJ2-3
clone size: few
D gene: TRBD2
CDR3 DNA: TGTGCCAGCAGCCGCGCCAGGACTAGCGGGACGGATACGCAGTATTTT
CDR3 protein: CASSRARTSGTDTQYF

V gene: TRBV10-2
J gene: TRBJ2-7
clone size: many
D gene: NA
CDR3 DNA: TGCGCCAGCACGGCAGGAGGGACTTCAAATTACGAGCAGTACTTC
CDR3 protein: CASTAGGTSNYEQYF

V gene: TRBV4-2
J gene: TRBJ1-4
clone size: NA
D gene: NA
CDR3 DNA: TGTGCCAGCAGCCAGGATGGTCCAGCTGGGGAAAAACTGTTTTTT
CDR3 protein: CASSQDGPAGEKLFF

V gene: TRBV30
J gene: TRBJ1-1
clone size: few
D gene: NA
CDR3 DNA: TGTGCCTGGAGTGAGGCGGCGGGAGCTTTCTTT
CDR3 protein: CAWSEAAGAFF

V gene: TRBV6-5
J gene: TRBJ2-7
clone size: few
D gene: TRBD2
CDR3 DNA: TGTGCCAGCAGTTACGGCCTAGCGGGAGCATACGAGCAGTACTTC
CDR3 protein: CASSYGLAGAYEQYF

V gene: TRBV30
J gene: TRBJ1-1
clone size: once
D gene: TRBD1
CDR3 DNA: TGTGCCTGGAGTGCACGTGACAGGGGAGGCACCGAAGCTTTCTTT
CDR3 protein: CAWSARDRGGTEAFF

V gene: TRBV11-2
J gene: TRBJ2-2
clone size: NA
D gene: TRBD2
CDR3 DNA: TGTGCCAGCAGCTCCAGACTAGCAGGAGGTAACACCGGGGAGCTGTGTTTT
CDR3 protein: CASSSRLAGGNTGELCF

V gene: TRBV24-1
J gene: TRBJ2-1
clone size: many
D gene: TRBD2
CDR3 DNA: TGTGCCACCAGTGATTTTCGGGGGGATGAGCAGTTCTTC
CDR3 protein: CATSDFRGDEQFF

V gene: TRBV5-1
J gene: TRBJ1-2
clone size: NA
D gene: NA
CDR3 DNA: TGCGCCAGCAGAGCTCTGGACGGGGGTGGCTACACCTTC
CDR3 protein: CASRALDGGGYTF

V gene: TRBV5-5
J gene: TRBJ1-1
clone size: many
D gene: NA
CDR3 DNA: TGTGCCAGCAGCTGGGGGGTCTCTGAAGCTTTCTTT
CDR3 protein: CASSWGVSEAFF

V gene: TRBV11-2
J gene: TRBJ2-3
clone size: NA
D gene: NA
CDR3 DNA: TGTGCCAGCAACTTATCAGTTCCCCGAGATACGCAGTATTTT
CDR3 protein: CASNLSVPRDTQYF

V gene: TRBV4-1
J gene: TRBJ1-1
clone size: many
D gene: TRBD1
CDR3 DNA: TGCGCCAGCAGAACGACAGGGGGGAACACTGAAGCTTTCTTT
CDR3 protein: CASRTTGGNTEAFF

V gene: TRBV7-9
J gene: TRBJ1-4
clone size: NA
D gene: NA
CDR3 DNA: TGTGCCAGCAGCTTAGTTGGTACAGATGGAAAACTGTTTTTT
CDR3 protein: CASSLVGTDGKLFF

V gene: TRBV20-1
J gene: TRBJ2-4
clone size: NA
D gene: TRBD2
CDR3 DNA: TGCAGTACCGTCCCACTAGCGGGAGTGAAAAACATTCAGTACTTC
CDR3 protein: CSTVPLAGVKNIQYF

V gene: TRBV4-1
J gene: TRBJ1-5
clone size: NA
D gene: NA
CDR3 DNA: TGCGCCAGCAGCCAAGAGCCCGAAGAAGGTCAGTCCCAGCATTTT
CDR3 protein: CASSQEPEEGQSQHF

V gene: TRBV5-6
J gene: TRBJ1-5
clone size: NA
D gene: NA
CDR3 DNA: TGTGCCAGCAGCTTGGACAGAGGTGGTCAGTCCCAGCATTTT
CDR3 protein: CASSLDRGGQSQHF

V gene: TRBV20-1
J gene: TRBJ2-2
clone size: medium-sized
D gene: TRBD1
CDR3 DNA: TGCAGTGCTAGCTCAGGGGGCGACACCGGGGAGCTGTTTTTT
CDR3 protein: CSASSGGDTGELFF

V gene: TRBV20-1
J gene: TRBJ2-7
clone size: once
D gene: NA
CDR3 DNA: TGCAGTGCTAGAAGTCTAGTGGGCGGCTCCTACGAGCAGTATTTC
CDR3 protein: CSARSLVGGSYEQYF

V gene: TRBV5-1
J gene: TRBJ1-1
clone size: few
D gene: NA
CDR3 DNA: TGCGCCAGCAGCTTGGGGGCCGTGGGCACTGAAGCTTTCTTT
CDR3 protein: CASSLGAVGTEAFF

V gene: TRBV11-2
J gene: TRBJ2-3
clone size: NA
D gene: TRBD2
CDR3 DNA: TGTCCCAGCAGCTTAGATCGCAGCGGGGTCGCAGATATGCAGTATTTT
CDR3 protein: CPSSLDRSGVADMQYF

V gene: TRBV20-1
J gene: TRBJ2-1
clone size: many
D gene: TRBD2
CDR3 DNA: TGCAGTGCTAGGGATCCACGTAGCGGGAGGGCCGGGGAGCAGTTCTTC
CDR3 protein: CSARDPRSGRAGEQFF

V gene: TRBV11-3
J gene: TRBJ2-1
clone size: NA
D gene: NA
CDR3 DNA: TGCGCCAGCAGCTTAGATGCATCAATTGATGAGCAGTTCTTC
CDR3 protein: CASSLDASIDEQFF